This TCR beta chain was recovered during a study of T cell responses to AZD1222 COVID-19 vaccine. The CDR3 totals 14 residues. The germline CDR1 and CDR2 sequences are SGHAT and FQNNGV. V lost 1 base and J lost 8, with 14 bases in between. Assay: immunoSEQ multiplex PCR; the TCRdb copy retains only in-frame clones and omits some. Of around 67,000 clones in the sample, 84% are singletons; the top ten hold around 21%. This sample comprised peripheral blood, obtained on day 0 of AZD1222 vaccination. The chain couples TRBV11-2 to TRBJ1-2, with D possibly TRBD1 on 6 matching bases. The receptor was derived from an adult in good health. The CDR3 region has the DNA TGTGCCAGCAGCTTAGCGCTCAGGGGAGGAGGCTACACCTTC. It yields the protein CASSLALRGGGYTF.